These T cell receptor beta chains were read from a single sample in a study of OX40 agonist ivuxolimab in advanced cancers. Only in-frame clones appear in the TCRdb table, and some are missing; sequencing was by immunoSEQ multiplex PCR. The sample contains some 45,000 clones, less than 90% of which appear only once. The input for sequencing was CD4+ or CD8+ T cells sorted from blood, taken in a trial of the OX40 agonist ivuxolimab. These receptors were taken from an adult with an advanced solid tumor such as melanoma, head and neck, liver or kidney cancer. The CDR3 runs from the conserved cysteine through the conserved F or W. Each record gives: J gene, V gene, clone size, D gene, CDR3 protein, CDR3 DNA. A D gene is named only where the DNA matches it firmly. Some rows mark clone size as missing; the rest say once, few, many or name a class of expanded clone.

J gene: TRBJ2-2; V gene: TRBV7-9; clone size: .; D gene: TRBD1; CDR3 protein: CASSLVAGGTGELFF; CDR3 DNA: TGTGCCAGCAGCTTAGTGGCAGGGGGCACCGGGGAGCTGTTTTTT
J gene: TRBJ1-2; V gene: TRBV18; clone size: few; D gene: .; CDR3 protein: CASSPPSTGIYGYTF; CDR3 DNA: TGTGCCAGCTCACCACCCTCGACTGGGATCTATGGCTACACCTTC
J gene: TRBJ2-3; V gene: TRBV11-2; clone size: .; D gene: TRBD1; CDR3 protein: CASSPRTGLMGTDTQYF; CDR3 DNA: TGTGCCAGCAGCCCCAGGACAGGGTTGATGGGCACAGATACGCAGTATTTT
J gene: TRBJ1-3; V gene: TRBV11-2; clone size: .; D gene: TRBD1; CDR3 protein: CASSSRTGGTVGNTIYF; CDR3 DNA: TGTGCCAGCAGCTCCCGGACAGGGGGAACCGTGGGGAACACCATATATTTT
J gene: TRBJ1-2; V gene: TRBV2; clone size: .; D gene: .; CDR3 protein: CASSKQGIYGYTF; CDR3 DNA: TGTGCCAGCAGTAAACAGGGAATTTATGGCTACACCTTC
J gene: TRBJ2-1; V gene: TRBV4-3; clone size: .; D gene: .; CDR3 protein: CASSRKRPRGSIGNEQFF; CDR3 DNA: TGCGCCAGCAGCCGTAAACGCCCGAGGGGGTCGATTGGGAATGAGCAGTTCTTC
J gene: TRBJ1-4; V gene: TRBV28; clone size: .; D gene: .; CDR3 protein: CASSLGRGWEKLFF; CDR3 DNA: TGTGCCAGCAGTTTAGGCAGGGGATGGGAAAAACTGTTTTTT
J gene: TRBJ1-4; V gene: TRBV2; clone size: .; D gene: TRBD1; CDR3 protein: CASRTTGGGSNEKLFF; CDR3 DNA: TGTGCCAGCAGGACAACAGGGGGCGGGTCTAATGAAAAACTGTTTTTT
J gene: TRBJ1-2; V gene: TRBV21-1; clone size: once; D gene: .; CDR3 protein: CASPWVGGNGYTF; CDR3 DNA: TGTGCCAGCCCCTGGGTGGGGGGCAATGGCTACACCTTC
J gene: TRBJ2-3; V gene: TRBV5-1; clone size: .; D gene: .; CDR3 protein: CASSPRQTSTDTQYF; CDR3 DNA: TGCGCCAGCAGCCCAAGACAGACTAGCACAGATACGCAGTATTTT
J gene: TRBJ1-2; V gene: TRBV29-1; clone size: .; D gene: .; CDR3 protein: CSITDTNYGYTF; CDR3 DNA: TGCAGCATTACAGATACCAACTATGGCTACACCTTC
J gene: TRBJ2-1; V gene: TRBV7-2; clone size: once; D gene: .; CDR3 protein: CASSLDGSYNEQFF; CDR3 DNA: TGTGCCAGCAGCTTAGACGGGTCCTACAATGAGCAGTTCTTC
J gene: TRBJ1-1; V gene: TRBV6-5; clone size: .; D gene: TRBD1; CDR3 protein: CASSSSGGAVAEAFF; CDR3 DNA: TGTGCCAGCAGTTCTTCAGGGGGGGCGGTTGCTGAAGCTTTCTTT
J gene: TRBJ2-3; V gene: TRBV2; clone size: .; D gene: TRBD1; CDR3 protein: CASSPTGGNTDTQYF; CDR3 DNA: TGTGCCAGCAGTCCTACAGGGGGAAACACAGATACGCAGTATTTT
J gene: TRBJ1-2; V gene: TRBV6-5; clone size: .; D gene: .; CDR3 protein: CASSASTTGKYGYTF; CDR3 DNA: TGTGCCAGCAGTGCATCCACCACAGGAAAATATGGCTACACCTTC
J gene: TRBJ2-1; V gene: TRBV19; clone size: .; D gene: .; CDR3 protein: CASTTQEGNEQFF; CDR3 DNA: TGTGCCAGTACCACACAGGAGGGCAATGAGCAGTTCTTC
J gene: TRBJ2-5; V gene: TRBV5-1; clone size: few; D gene: .; CDR3 protein: CASSLALGAALAETQYF; CDR3 DNA: TGCGCCAGCAGCTTGGCCCTGGGGGCAGCGTTGGCGGAGACCCAGTACTTC
J gene: TRBJ1-4; V gene: TRBV7-9; clone size: .; D gene: TRBD1; CDR3 protein: CASSRLGQMNEKLFF; CDR3 DNA: TGTGCCAGCAGCAGACTGGGACAGATGAATGAAAAACTGTTTTTT
J gene: TRBJ1-2; V gene: TRBV2; clone size: .; D gene: TRBD1; CDR3 protein: CASREDRGRGYTF; CDR3 DNA: TGTGCCAGCCGAGAGGACAGGGGGCGAGGCTACACCTTC
J gene: TRBJ2-6; V gene: TRBV4-1; clone size: .; D gene: TRBD1; CDR3 protein: CASSQDYRGANVLTF; CDR3 DNA: TGCGCCAGCAGCCAAGACTACAGGGGAGCCAACGTCCTGACTTTC
J gene: TRBJ2-7; V gene: TRBV5-1; clone size: .; D gene: TRBD2; CDR3 protein: CASSFGAGGTYEQYF; CDR3 DNA: TGCGCCAGCAGCTTCGGCGCGGGAGGGACCTACGAGCAGTACTTC
J gene: TRBJ2-1; V gene: TRBV6-1; clone size: few; D gene: .; CDR3 protein: CASPPSPSSYNEQFF; CDR3 DNA: TGTGCCAGCCCCCCTAGCCCAAGCTCCTACAATGAGCAGTTCTTC
J gene: TRBJ1-1; V gene: TRBV5-1; clone size: .; D gene: .; CDR3 protein: CASSLTNRQQNTEAFF; CDR3 DNA: TGCGCCAGCAGCTTGACCAATCGACAACAAAACACTGAAGCTTTCTTT
J gene: TRBJ2-1; V gene: TRBV7-2; clone size: .; D gene: TRBD2; CDR3 protein: CASSSAPLLAAIYNEQFF; CDR3 DNA: TGTGCCAGCAGCTCCGCCCCGCTCCTAGCGGCCATCTACAATGAGCAGTTCTTC
J gene: TRBJ1-2; V gene: TRBV6-1; clone size: .; D gene: .; CDR3 protein: CASIKWGGRDYTF; CDR3 DNA: TGTGCCAGCATCAAATGGGGAGGGCGAGACTACACCTTC
J gene: TRBJ2-3; V gene: TRBV5-8; clone size: .; D gene: TRBD1; CDR3 protein: CASSYAGTGVADTQYF; CDR3 DNA: TGTGCCAGCAGTTATGCCGGGACAGGGGTGGCAGATACGCAGTATTTT
J gene: TRBJ2-7; V gene: TRBV6-5; clone size: .; D gene: .; CDR3 protein: CASRSTRYEQYF; CDR3 DNA: TGTGCCAGCAGATCCACTCGTTACGAGCAGTACTTC
J gene: TRBJ2-3; V gene: TRBV27; clone size: .; D gene: TRBD2; CDR3 protein: CASSLRGGRGTDTQYF; CDR3 DNA: TGTGCCAGCAGTCTCCGCGGCGGGAGGGGTACAGATACGCAGTATTTT
J gene: TRBJ2-3; V gene: TRBV4-1; clone size: .; D gene: TRBD1; CDR3 protein: CASSQVLPTGATQYF; CDR3 DNA: TGCGCCAGCAGCCAAGTCTTGCCGACAGGGGCCACGCAGTATTTT
J gene: TRBJ1-1; V gene: TRBV14; clone size: .; D gene: .; CDR3 protein: CASSRGAEAFF; CDR3 DNA: TGTGCCAGCAGCCGGGGAGCTGAAGCTTTCTTT
J gene: TRBJ2-7; V gene: TRBV30; clone size: once; D gene: .; CDR3 protein: CAWSSSAYEQYF; CDR3 DNA: TGTGCCTGGAGTTCTTCAGCCTACGAGCAGTACTTC
J gene: TRBJ2-1; V gene: TRBV6-1; clone size: .; D gene: TRBD1; CDR3 protein: CASSQGTGYYNEQFF; CDR3 DNA: TGTGCCAGCAGTCAAGGGACAGGATATTACAATGAGCAGTTCTTC
J gene: TRBJ1-5; V gene: TRBV2; clone size: few; D gene: .; CDR3 protein: CASTLGVGGTYQPQHF; CDR3 DNA: TGTGCCAGCACCCTCGGGGTCGGGGGGACATATCAGCCCCAGCATTTT
J gene: TRBJ1-4; V gene: TRBV5-1; clone size: .; D gene: .; CDR3 protein: CASSLVGRQTNEKLFF; CDR3 DNA: TGCGCCAGCAGCTTGGTGGGGAGGCAGACTAATGAAAAACTGTTTTTT
J gene: TRBJ2-1; V gene: TRBV11-2; clone size: .; D gene: TRBD2; CDR3 protein: CASSFNRAGESQFF; CDR3 DNA: TGTGCCAGCAGCTTCAACCGGGCGGGAGAATCGCAGTTCTTC
J gene: TRBJ2-1; V gene: TRBV15; clone size: .; D gene: .; CDR3 protein: CATSSRLYEQFF; CDR3 DNA: TGTGCCACCAGCAGCCGGCTTTATGAGCAGTTCTTC
J gene: TRBJ1-2; V gene: TRBV2; clone size: .; D gene: TRBD1; CDR3 protein: CASELGQGNLYGYTF; CDR3 DNA: TGTGCCAGTGAATTGGGACAGGGGAACCTCTATGGCTACACCTTC
J gene: TRBJ2-7; V gene: TRBV11-2; clone size: .; D gene: .; CDR3 protein: CASSFDALGGQYF; CDR3 DNA: TGTGCCAGCAGCTTTGACGCTCTAGGCGGGCAGTACTTC
J gene: TRBJ2-1; V gene: TRBV11-2; clone size: .; D gene: .; CDR3 protein: CASSLDSRLRPYNEQFF; CDR3 DNA: TGTGCCAGCAGCTTAGACAGCCGATTAAGACCCTACAATGAGCAGTTCTTC
J gene: TRBJ2-4; V gene: TRBV18; clone size: .; D gene: .; CDR3 protein: CASSPRTNNKNIQYF; CDR3 DNA: TGTGCCAGCTCACCACGGACGAACAATAAAAACATTCAGTACTTC